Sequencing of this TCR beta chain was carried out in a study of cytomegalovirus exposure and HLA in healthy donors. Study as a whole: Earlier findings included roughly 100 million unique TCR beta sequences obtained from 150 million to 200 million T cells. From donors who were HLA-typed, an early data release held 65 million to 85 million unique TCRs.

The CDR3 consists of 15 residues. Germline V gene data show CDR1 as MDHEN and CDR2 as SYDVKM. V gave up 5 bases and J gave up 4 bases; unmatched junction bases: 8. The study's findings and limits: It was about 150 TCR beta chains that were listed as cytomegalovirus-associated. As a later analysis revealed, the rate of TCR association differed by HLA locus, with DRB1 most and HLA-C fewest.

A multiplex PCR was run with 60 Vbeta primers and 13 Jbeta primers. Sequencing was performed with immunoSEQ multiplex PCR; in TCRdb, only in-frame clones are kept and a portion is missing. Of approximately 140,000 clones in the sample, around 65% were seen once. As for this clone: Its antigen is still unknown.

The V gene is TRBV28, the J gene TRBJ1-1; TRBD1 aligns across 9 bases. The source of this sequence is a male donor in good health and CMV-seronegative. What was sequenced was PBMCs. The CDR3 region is CASSPSGTGSTEAFF. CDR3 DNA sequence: TGTGCCAGCAGTCCAAGCGGGACAGGGTCCACTGAAGCTTTCTTT.